The 2 T cell receptor beta chains below all came from one sample that was sequenced in a study of OX40 agonist ivuxolimab in advanced cancers. Produced via immunoSEQ multiplex PCR; TCRdb's table is partial and in-frame only. This sample has nearly 25,000 clones, with approximately 91% found just once. This specimen consisted of CD4+ or CD8+ T cells sorted from blood, obtained in a trial of the OX40 agonist ivuxolimab. These receptors came from an adult with an advanced solid tumor such as melanoma, head and neck, liver or kidney cancer.

The chain has TRBV11-2 and TRBJ1-1; D is perhaps TRBD1 (6 bases). V was trimmed by 7 bases and J by 4 bases, leaving 13 bases between them. CDR1 and CDR2 (germline): SGHAT, FQNNGV. This CDR3 comprises 13 residues. CDR3 region: CASTYTGITEAFF. The DNA of the CDR3 is TGTGCCAGCACCTACACAGGGATCACTGAAGCTTTCTTT.

The CDR3 loop is CASSISWQADEQYF. For the CDR3, the DNA is TGTGCCAGCAGCATCTCCTGGCAGGCCGACGAGCAGTACTTC. The chain is built from TRBV7-9 and TRBJ2-5; D unclear. TRBJ2-7 explains the end of the DNA better; the J call may be wrong. From germline, CDR1 is SEHNR and CDR2 FQNEAQ (reference sequence). CDR3 length: 14 amino acids.